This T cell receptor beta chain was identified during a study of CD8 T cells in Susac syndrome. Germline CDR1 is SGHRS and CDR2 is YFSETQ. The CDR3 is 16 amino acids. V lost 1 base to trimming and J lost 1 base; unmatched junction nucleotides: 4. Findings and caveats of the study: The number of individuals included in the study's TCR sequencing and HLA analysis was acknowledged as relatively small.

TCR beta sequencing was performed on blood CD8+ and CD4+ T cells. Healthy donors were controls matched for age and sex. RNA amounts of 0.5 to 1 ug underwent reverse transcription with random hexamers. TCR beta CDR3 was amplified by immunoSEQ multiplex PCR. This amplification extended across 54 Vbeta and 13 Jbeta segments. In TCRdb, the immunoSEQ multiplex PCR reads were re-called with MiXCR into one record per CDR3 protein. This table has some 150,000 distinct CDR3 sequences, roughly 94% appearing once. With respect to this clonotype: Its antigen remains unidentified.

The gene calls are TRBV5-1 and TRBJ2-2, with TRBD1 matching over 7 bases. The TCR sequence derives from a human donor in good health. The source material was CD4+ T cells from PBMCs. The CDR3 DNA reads TGCGCCAGCAGCTTGCCCTGGGACAGGAACACCGGGGAGCTGTTTTTT. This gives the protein CASSLPWDRNTGELFF.